This entry describes one TCR beta chain. What it binds is not known. The data originate from a study of cytomegalovirus exposure and HLA in healthy donors. Study-wide points: Analysis performed later found more than 15,000 TCR beta sequences associated with HLA alleles at 0.05 false discovery rate. It was taken for granted in presence/absence analyses that sequencing depth across donors was roughly uniform. Within an earlier analysis, most TCR beta V segments proved productive either about 87% or about 30% of the time.

In germline, CDR1 is MDHEN, CDR2 SYDVKM. Trimming at V came to 3 bases and at J to 5 bases, leaving 6 bases not matched to a gene. This CDR3 has 15 amino acids. In the PCR, 60 Vbeta and 13 Jbeta primers were used. The authors' processing: Later, roughly 86 million unique TCR beta chains were counted in an analysis, and approximately 9.9 million of them were shared. Some clones are missing from TCRdb's copy, which holds only in-frame ones; the method was immunoSEQ multiplex PCR. V and J calls and clone size are as listed in that table; D and trimming were resolved from the DNA. The data show some 140,000 clones, with more than 70% seen just once and over 6.5% held by the top ten.

The TCR was taken from a woman under 40 in good health and CMV-seropositive. Sequenced sample: PBMCs. This sequence joins TRBV28 and TRBJ1-5; 8 nucleotides match TRBD1. The CDR3 reads CASSFGAGGYQPQHF. CDR3 nucleotide sequence: TGTGCCAGCAGTTTTGGAGCAGGGGGCTATCAGCCCCAGCATTTT.